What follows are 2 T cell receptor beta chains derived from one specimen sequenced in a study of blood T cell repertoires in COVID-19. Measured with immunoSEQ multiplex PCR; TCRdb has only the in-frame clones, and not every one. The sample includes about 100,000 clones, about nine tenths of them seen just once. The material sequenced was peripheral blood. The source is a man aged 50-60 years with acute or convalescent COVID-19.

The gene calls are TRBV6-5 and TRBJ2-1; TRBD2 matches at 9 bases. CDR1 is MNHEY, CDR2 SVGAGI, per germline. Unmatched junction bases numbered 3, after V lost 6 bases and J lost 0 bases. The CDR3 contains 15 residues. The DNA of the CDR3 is TGTGCCAGCAGCCGTAGCGGGAGCTCCTACAATGAGCAGTTCTTC. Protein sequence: CASSRSGSSYNEQFF.

The CDR3 spells CASSLDRAADTQYF. In DNA, the CDR3 is TGCGCCAGCAGCTTGGACAGGGCTGCAGATACGCAGTATTTT. This chain joins TRBV5-1 and TRBJ2-3, with TRBD1 as a possible D gene (6 bases). The CDR3 runs 14 residues. Trimming removed 0 bases from V and 4 bases from J, with 9 bases in between. Germline V gene sequence: CDR1 SGHRS, CDR2 YFSETQ.